A selection of T cell receptor beta chains follows, all from one sample in a study of CD8 T cells in ankylosing spondylitis. TCRdb called the 5' RACE reads again in MiXCR, with one record for every CDR3 protein. The sample has 750,000 to 850,000 distinct CDR3 sequences; about 10% are singletons. Sequenced material: blood, either unsorted or a sorted T cell fraction (not recorded which). The receptors were sampled from a male donor with ankylosing spondylitis. Each CDR3 is given with its conserved first and last residue. A D gene is named only where the DNA matches it firmly. Only some rows state a clone size, as once, few, many or a class for expanded clones.

d_call	v_call	clone_size	j_call	cdr3_nt	cdr3_aa
TRBD2	TRBV7-3	few	TRBJ2-3	TGTGCCAGCAGCCAAATAGCGGGGGGCCGAGATACGCAGTATTTT	CASSQIAGGRDTQYF
NA	TRBV11-1	NA	TRBJ2-5	TGTGCCAGCAGCTTGGACGTAACTGAGACCCAGTACTTC	CASSLDVTETQYF
TRBD2	TRBV20-1	many	TRBJ2-7	TGCAGTGCTAGAGATAGCCTAGCGGGGGACTACGAGCAGTACTTC	CSARDSLAGDYEQYF
TRBD1	TRBV6-5	NA	TRBJ2-5	TGTGCCAGCAGTTACTGGGACAGGGAACAAGAGACCCAGTACTTC	CASSYWDREQETQYF
TRBD2	TRBV20-1	few	TRBJ2-3	TGCAGTTCGACGCCCCCGGGGGGGGGGAGCACAGATACGCAGTATTTT	CSSTPPGGGSTDTQYF
NA	TRBV18	NA	TRBJ2-5	TGTGCCAGCTCACCACCGGTAGTAGAGACCCAGTACTTC	CASSPPVVETQYF
NA	TRBV15	once	TRBJ1-5	TGTGCCACCAGCAGAGCAGGGCTAAATCAGCCCCAGCATTTT	CATSRAGLNQPQHF
TRBD2	TRBV5-1	many	TRBJ2-5	TGCGCCAGCAGAAATGGACTAGCGGGAGGCTCGGAGACCCAGTACTTC	CASRNGLAGGSETQYF
NA	TRBV20-1	NA	TRBJ1-5	TGCAGTGCCACACCGTCGGCAGGCAGGGATCAGCCCCAGCATTTT	CSATPSAGRDQPQHF
NA	TRBV2	few	TRBJ2-7	TGTGCCAGCAGTTGGCAGGGAACCTACGAGCAGTACTTC	CASSWQGTYEQYF